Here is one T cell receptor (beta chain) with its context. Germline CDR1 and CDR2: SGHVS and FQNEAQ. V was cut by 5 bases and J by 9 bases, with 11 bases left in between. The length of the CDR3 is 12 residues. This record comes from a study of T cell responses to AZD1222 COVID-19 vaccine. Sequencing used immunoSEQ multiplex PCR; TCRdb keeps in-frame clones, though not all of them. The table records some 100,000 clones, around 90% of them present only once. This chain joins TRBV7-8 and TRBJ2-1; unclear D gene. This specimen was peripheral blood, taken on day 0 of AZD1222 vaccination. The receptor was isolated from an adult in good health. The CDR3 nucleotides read TGTGCCAGCAGCCAGGATTACGGTGAGCAGTTCTTC. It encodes CASSQDYGEQFF.